One sample yielded the 6 T cell receptor beta chains listed below, sequenced in a study of OX40 agonist ivuxolimab in advanced cancers. Profiling relied on immunoSEQ multiplex PCR, and the TCRdb table lists in-frame clones only, not all of them. The data hold under 40,000 clones, with around 90% observed a single time. Here the sequenced sample was CD4+ or CD8+ T cells sorted from blood, taken in a trial of the OX40 agonist ivuxolimab. Receptors were obtained from an adult with an advanced solid tumor such as melanoma, head and neck, liver or kidney cancer.

The chain recombines TRBV7-9 with TRBJ1-2; D is uncertain. V lost 5 bases and J lost 5, with 15 bases in between. Germline lookup yields CDR1 SEHNR and CDR2 FQNEAQ (reference sequence). The length of the CDR3 is 14 residues. This CDR3 is CASSPEDRRYGYTF. For the CDR3, the DNA is TGTGCCAGCAGCCCTGAGGACCGGCGATATGGCTACACCTTC.

The rearrangement links TRBV2 to TRBJ2-5, with D tentatively TRBD1 (6 bases). The CDR3 has 14 amino acids. Germline V gene data show CDR1 as SNHLY and CDR2 as FYNNEI. Trimming took off 5 bases at V and 5 bases at J, with 15 bases between the two ends. The CDR3 nucleotides read TGTGCCAGCAGTCTGGACAGAGCCCCGGAGACCCAGTACTTC. Residues: CASSLDRAPETQYF.

V and J are TRBV6-6 and TRBJ2-1; D remains unclear. CDR1 is MNHNY, CDR2 SVGAGI, per germline (reference sequence). The V and J ends lost 0 bases and 6 bases respectively, with 9 bases between them. The CDR3 has 14 residues. The CDR3 spells CASSYSGQSNEQFF. CDR3 coding DNA: TGTGCCAGCAGTTACTCAGGGCAGAGCAATGAGCAGTTCTTC.

The CDR3 nucleotides are TGTGCCAGTAGTACCCACAGGGGTGGAGAGACCCAGTACTTC. Translation gives CASSTHRGGETQYF. The chain combines TRBV19 with TRBJ2-5; 7 nucleotides align to TRBD1. After removal of 4 bases from V and 4 bases from J, the junction contained 6 bases not matched to a gene. The CDR3 sequence is 14 residues long. Germline V gives CDR1 LNHDA, CDR2 SQIVND (reference sequence).

CDR3 amino acids: CASSNFGQGAYEQYF. Here the CDR3 DNA reads TGTGCCAGTAGTAATTTTGGACAGGGGGCCTACGAGCAGTACTTC. The rearrangement links TRBV19 to TRBJ2-7, with TRBD1 matching over 10 bases. Germline values: CDR1 LNHDA, CDR2 SQIVND (reference sequence). The CDR3 extends over 15 amino acids. The V gene end was trimmed by 4 bases and the J gene end by 2 bases; junction bases not matched to a gene: 5.

This sequence joins TRBV30 and TRBJ1-1, with D unclear. CDR1 and CDR2 (germline): GTSNPN, SVGIG (reference sequence). The CDR3 is 11 amino acids. Trimming took 5 bases from V and 1 from J, leaving 5 bases between them. CDR3 sequence (DNA): TGTGCCTGGGGGCAGAACACTGAAGCTTTCTTT. Its protein product is CAWGQNTEAFF.